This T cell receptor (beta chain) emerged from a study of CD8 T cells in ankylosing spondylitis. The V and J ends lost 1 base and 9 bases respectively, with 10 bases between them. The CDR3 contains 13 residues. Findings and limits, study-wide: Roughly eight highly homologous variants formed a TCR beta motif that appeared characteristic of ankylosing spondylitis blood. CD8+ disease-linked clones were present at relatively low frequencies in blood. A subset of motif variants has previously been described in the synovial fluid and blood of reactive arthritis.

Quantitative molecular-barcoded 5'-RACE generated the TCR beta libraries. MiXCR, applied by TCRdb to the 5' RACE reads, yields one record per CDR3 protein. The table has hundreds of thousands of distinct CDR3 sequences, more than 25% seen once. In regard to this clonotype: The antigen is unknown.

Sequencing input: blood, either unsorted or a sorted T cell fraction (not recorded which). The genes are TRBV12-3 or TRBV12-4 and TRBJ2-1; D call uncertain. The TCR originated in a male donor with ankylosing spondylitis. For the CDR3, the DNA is TGTGCCAGCAGTTTAGGGTTCCAATCTGAGCAGTTCTTC. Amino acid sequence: CASSLGFQSEQFF.